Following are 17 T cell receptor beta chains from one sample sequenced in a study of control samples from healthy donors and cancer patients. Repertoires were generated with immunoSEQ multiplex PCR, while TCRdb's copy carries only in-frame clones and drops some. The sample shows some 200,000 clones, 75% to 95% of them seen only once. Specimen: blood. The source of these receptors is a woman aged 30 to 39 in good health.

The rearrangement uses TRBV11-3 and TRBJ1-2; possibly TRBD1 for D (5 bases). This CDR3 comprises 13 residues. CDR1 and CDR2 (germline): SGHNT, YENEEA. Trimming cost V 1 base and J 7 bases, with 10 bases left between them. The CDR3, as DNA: TGTGCCAGCAGCTTAGCGACAGTAATTGGCTACACCTTC. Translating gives CASSLATVIGYTF.

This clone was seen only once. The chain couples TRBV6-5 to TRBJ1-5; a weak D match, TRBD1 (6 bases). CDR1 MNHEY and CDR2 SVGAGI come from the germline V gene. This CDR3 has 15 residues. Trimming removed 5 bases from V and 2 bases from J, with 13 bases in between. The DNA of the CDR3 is TGTGCCAGCAGTACAGGGATCGGGGGCAATCAGCCCCAGCATTTT. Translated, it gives CASSTGIGGNQPQHF.

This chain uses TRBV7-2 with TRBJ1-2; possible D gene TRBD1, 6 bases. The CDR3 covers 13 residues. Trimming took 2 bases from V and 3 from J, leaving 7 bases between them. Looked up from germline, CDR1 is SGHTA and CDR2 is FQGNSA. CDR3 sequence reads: CASSLSGDYGYTF. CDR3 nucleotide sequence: TGTGCCAGCAGCTTATCAGGGGACTATGGCTACACCTTC.

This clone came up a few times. The CDR3 loop is CASSETGYEAFF. The CDR3 DNA is TGTGCCAGCAGCGAGACAGGCTATGAAGCTTTCTTT. V usage is TRBV7-9 and J usage is TRBJ1-1, with D possibly being TRBD1 (6 bases). With 5 bases removed from V and 7 bases from J, the gap between germline ends came to 11 bases. The CDR3 is 12 amino acids. CDR1 and CDR2 (germline): SEHNR, FQNEAQ (reference sequence).

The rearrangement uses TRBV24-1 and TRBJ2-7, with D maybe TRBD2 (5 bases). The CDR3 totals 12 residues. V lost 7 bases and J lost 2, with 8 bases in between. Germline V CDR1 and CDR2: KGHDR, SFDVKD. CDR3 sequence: CATSPGTYEQYF. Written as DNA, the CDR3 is TGTGCCACCAGCCCCGGGACCTACGAGCAGTACTTC.

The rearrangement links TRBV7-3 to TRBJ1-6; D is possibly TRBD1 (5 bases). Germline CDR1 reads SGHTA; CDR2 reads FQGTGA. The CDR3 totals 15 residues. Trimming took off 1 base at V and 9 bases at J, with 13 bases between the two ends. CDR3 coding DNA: TGTGCCAGCAGCTTAATGGCAGGGTCGGGTTCACCCCTCCACTTT. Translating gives CASSLMAGSGSPLHF.

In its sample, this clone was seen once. The CDR3 loop is CASSVLAGSGELFF. CDR3 nucleotide sequence: TGCGCCAGCAGTGTTCTAGCGGGGTCCGGGGAGCTGTTTTTT. This chain connects TRBV10-2 to TRBJ2-2; TRBD2 matches at 9 bases. The CDR3 runs 14 residues. The germline V gene has CDR1 WSHSY and CDR2 SAAADI. The trim removed 4 bases at V and 6 bases at J, leaving 3 bases unmatched.

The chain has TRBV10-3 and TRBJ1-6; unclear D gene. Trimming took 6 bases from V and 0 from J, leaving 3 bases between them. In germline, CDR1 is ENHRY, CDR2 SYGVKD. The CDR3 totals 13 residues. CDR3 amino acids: CAIRNSYNSPLHF. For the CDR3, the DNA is TGTGCCATCAGGAACTCCTATAATTCACCCCTCCACTTT.

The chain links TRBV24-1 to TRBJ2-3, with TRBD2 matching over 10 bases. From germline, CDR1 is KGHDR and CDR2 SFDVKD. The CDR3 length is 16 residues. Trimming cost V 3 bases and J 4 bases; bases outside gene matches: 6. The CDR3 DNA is TGTGCCACCAGTGATCAGAGCGGGAGGGCCCCAGATACGCAGTATTTT. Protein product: CATSDQSGRAPDTQYF.

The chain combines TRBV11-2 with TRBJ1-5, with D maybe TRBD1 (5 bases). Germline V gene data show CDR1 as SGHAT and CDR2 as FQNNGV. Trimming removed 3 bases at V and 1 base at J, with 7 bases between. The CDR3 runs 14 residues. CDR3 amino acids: CASSLDTSNQPQHF. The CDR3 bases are TGTGCCAGCAGCTTGGACACGAGCAATCAGCCCCAGCATTTT. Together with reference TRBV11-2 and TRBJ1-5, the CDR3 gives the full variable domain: EAGVAQSPRYKIIEKRQSVAFWCNPISGHATLYWYQQILGQGPKLLIQFQNNGVVDDSQLPKDRFSAERLKGVDSTLKIQPAKLEDSAVYLCASSLDTSNQPQHFGDGTRLSIL.

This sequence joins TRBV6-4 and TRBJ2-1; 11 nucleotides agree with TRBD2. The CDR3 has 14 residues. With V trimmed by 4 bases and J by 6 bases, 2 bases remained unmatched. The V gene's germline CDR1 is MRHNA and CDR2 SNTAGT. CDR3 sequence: CASSAGTSGNEQFF. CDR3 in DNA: TGTGCCAGCAGTGCCGGGACTAGCGGCAATGAGCAGTTCTTC.

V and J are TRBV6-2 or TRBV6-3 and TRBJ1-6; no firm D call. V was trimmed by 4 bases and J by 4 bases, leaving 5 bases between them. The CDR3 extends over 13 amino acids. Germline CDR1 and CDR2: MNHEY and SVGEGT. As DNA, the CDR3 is TGTGCCAGCAGTTCAGTTTATAATTCACCCCTCCACTTT. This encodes CASSSVYNSPLHF.

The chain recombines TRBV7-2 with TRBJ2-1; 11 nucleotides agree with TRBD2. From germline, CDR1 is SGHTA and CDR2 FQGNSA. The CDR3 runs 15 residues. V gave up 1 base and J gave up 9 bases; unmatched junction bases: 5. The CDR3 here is CASSLDSSGRSEQFF. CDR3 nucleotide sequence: TGTGCCAGCAGCTTAGATTCTAGCGGGAGGTCTGAGCAGTTCTTC.

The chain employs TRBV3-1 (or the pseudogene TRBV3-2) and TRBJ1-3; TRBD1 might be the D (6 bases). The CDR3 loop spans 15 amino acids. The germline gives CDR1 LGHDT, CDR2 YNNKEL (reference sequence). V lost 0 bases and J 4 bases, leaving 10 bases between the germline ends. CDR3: CASSQDITGGNTIYF. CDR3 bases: TGTGCCAGCAGCCAAGATATCACAGGGGGAAACACCATATATTTT.

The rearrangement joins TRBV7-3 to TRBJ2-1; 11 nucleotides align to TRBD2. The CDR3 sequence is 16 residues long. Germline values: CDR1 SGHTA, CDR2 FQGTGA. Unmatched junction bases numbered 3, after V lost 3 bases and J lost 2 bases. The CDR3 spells CASSFHSGGAYNEQFF. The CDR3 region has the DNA TGTGCCAGCAGCTTTCATAGCGGGGGGGCCTACAATGAGCAGTTCTTC.

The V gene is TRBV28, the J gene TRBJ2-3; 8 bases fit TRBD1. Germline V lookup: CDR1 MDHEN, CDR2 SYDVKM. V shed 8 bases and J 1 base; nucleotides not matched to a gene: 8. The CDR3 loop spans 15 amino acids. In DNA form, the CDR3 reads TGTGCCAGCGCCGGACAGGGTTCGGGCACAGATACGCAGTATTTT. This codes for CASAGQGSGTDTQYF. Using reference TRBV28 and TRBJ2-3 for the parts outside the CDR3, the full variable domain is DVKVTQSSRYLVKRTGEKVFLECVQDMDHENMFWYRQDPGLGLRLIYFSYDVKMKEKGDIPEGYSVSREKKERFSLILESASTNQTSMYLCASAGQGSGTDTQYFGPGTRLTVL.

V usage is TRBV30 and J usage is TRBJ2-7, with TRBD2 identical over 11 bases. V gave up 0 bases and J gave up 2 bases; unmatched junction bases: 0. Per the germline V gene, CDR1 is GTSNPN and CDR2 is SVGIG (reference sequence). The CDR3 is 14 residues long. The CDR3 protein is CAWSVGLAAYEQYF. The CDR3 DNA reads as TGTGCCTGGAGTGTGGGACTAGCGGCCTACGAGCAGTACTTC.